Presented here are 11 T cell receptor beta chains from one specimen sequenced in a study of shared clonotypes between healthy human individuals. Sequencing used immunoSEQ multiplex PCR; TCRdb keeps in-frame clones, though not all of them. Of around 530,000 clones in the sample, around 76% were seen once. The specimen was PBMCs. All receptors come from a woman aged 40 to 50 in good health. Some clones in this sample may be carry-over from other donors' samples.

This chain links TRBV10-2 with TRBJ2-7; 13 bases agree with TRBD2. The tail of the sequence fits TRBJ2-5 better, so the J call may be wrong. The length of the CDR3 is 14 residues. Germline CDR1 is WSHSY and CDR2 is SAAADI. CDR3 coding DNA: TGCGCCAGTAGACTAGCGGGAGGATCAGAGACCCAGTACTTC. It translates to CASRLAGGSETQYF.

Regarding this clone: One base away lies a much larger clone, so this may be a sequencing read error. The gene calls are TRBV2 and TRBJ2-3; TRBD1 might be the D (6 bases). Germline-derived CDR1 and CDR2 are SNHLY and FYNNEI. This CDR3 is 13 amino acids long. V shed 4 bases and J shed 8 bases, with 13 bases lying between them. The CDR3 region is CASSAHREGTQYF. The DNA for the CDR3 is TGTGCCAGCAGTGCGCACAGGGAAGGTACGCAGTATTTT.

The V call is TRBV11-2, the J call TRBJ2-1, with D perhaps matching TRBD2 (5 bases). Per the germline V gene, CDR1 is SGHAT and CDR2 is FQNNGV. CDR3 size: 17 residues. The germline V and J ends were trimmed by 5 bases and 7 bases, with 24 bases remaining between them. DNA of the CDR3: TGTGCCAGCAGCCGATCCGTACTAGGGAGTCGGGGTAATGAGCAGTTCTTC. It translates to CASSRSVLGSRGNEQFF.

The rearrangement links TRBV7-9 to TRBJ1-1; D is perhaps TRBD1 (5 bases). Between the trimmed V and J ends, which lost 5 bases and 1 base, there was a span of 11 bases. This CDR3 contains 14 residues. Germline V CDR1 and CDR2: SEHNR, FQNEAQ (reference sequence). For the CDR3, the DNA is TGTGCCAGCAGCAAGACAGACCCGAACACTGAAGCTTTCTTT. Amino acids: CASSKTDPNTEAFF.

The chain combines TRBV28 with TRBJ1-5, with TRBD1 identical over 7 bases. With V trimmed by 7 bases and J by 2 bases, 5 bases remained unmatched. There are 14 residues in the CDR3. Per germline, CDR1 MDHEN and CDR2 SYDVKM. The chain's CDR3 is CASNQGGRNQPQHF. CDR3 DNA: TGTGCCAGCAACCAGGGGGGTCGCAATCAGCCCCAGCATTTT.

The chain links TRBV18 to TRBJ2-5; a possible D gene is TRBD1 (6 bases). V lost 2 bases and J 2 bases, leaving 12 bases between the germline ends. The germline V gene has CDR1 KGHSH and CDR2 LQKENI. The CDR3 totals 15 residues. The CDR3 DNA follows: TGTGCCAGCTCACCAAGGACAGTCCCTCAAGAGACCCAGTACTTC. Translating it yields CASSPRTVPQETQYF.

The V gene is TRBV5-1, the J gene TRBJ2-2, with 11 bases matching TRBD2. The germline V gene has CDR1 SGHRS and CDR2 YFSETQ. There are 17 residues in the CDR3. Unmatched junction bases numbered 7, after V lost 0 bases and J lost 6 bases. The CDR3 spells CASSLAVAGGPAGELFF. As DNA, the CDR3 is TGCGCCAGCAGCTTGGCAGTAGCGGGAGGGCCGGCCGGGGAGCTGTTTTTT. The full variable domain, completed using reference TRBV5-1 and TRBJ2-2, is KAGVTQTPRYLIKTRGQQVTLSCSPISGHRSVSWYQQTPGQGLQFLFEYFSETQRNKGNFPGRFSGRQFSNSRSEMNVSTLELGDSALYLCASSLAVAGGPAGELFFGEGSRLTVL.

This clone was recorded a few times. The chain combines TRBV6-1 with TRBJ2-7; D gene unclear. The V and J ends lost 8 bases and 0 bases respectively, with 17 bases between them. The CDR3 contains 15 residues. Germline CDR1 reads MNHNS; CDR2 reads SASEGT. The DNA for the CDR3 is TGTGCCAGCTTAGACCGGAGCGATATCTCCTACGAGCAGTACTTC. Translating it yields CASLDRSDISYEQYF.

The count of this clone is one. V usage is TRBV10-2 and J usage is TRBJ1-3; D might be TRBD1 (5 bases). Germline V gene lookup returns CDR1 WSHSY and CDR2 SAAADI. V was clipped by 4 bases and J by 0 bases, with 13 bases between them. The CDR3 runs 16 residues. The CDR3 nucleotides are TGCGCCAGCAGTGGCAGGGCCGAGGGCTCTGGAAACACCATATATTTT. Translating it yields CASSGRAEGSGNTIYF.

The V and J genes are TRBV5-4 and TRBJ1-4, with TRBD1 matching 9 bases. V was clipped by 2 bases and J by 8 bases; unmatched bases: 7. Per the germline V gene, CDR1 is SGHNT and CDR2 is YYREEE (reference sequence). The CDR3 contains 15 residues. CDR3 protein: CASSFPGQGREKLFF. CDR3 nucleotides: TGTGCCAGCAGCTTCCCGGGACAGGGCCGAGAAAAACTGTTTTTT.

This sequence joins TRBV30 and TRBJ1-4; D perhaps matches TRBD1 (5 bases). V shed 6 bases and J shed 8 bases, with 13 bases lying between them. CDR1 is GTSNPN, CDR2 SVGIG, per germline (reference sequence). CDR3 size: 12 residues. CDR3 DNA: TGTGCCTGCGGGGGGGTCGGAGAAAAACTGTTTTTT. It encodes CACGGVGEKLFF.